Sequencing of this T cell receptor (beta chain) was carried out in a study of OX40 agonist ivuxolimab in advanced cancers. About the study as a whole: Ivuxolimab was a fully human IgG2 agonistic monoclonal antibody targeting the costimulatory receptor OX40 (CD134). Intravenous ivuxolimab was administered to patients every 2 weeks at six dose levels: 0.01, 0.1, 0.3, 1.5, 3 and 10 mg/kg. Of the 50 or so patients in dose escalation, about 19 had hepatocellular carcinoma, about 15 had melanoma, 9 had renal cell carcinoma and 9 had head and neck cancer. The dose-escalation cohort was around 84% male with a mean age of 60 years, ranging from roughly 23 to 79. Patients were allowed to have had prior anti-PD-1, anti-PD-L1 or anti-CTLA-4 therapy, and 30% to 40% of the dose-escalation patients had been treated with checkpoint inhibitors. Three dose-escalation patients achieved partial responses, one with hepatocellular carcinoma and two with cutaneous melanoma. Peripheral TCRbeta sequencing aimed to test whether ivuxolimab altered TCR sequence diversity and caused clonal T-cell expansion. The monotherapy dose-escalation portion (N ≈ 52 patients) of the phase I ivuxolimab trial is reported in the paper. The study at large found these results: Low levels of normalized T-cell clonal expansion were also seen in some patients who did not respond. At doses from 0.1 to 3.0 mg/kg, clonal expansion was seen in both CD4+ and CD8+ blood T cells between baseline and week 6. On average, CD8+ T cells showed more expanded clones than CD4+ T cells after ivuxolimab. The antigen specificity of the clonally expanded peripheral T cells was not determined. In partial responders in the 0.1-3.0 mg/kg groups, normalized peripheral clonal expansion was found to be among the lowest, especially among CD8+ T cells.

This clone was picked up one time. What this receptor recognizes is not known. No quality values exist for individual bases; no much larger clone is one base distant. V is trimmed back by 2 bases and J by 0 bases, and the junction contains 6 bases that no gene match accounts for. The germline V gene (reference sequence) provides CDR1 MNHEY and CDR2 SMNVEV. The CDR3 runs 16 amino acids, cysteine and phenylalanine included. The retained sequence is limited to the CDR3, 48 bases, with the frame set at the first base. Genomic DNA was extracted from sorted cells for sequencing of the TCRbeta CDR3 region. The immunoSEQ Assay was used for sequencing of TCRbeta CDR3 regions. In TCRdb, the immuneACCESS table is reduced to in-frame sequences with V and J assigned. These tables do not hold every clone; where another copy was compared, an unresolved V gene accounts for under half, and the others remain unexplained. Within this sample are 35,000 to 40,000 clones, with over 80% of them counted one time only. The leading ten clones occupy roughly 9.8% of the sample.

Patients with a history of autoimmune disease or receiving systemic immunosuppression were excluded from the trial. Peripheral blood for TCR sequencing was collected from all dose cohorts at baseline, on cycle 4 day 1, and on cycle 7 day 1. The samples were taken from a phase I, first-in-human, multicenter, open-label dose-escalation trial of ivuxolimab. The trial enrolled adults with locally advanced or metastatic head and neck squamous cell, hepatocellular, melanoma or renal cell carcinoma. CD4+ and CD8+ T cells were sorted separately from peripheral blood before TCR sequencing. The sample in question was CD4+ or CD8+ T cells sorted from blood, obtained in a trial of the OX40 agonist ivuxolimab. The TCR was taken from an adult with an advanced solid tumor such as melanoma, head and neck, liver or kidney cancer. This sequence uses TRBV27 and TRBJ1-1; TRBD1 matches 7 bases in the middle. This receptor carries the CDR3 CASSLTGVSMNTEAFF. The nucleotide sequence is given as TGTGCCAGCAGTTTAACAGGGGTTTCCATGAACACTGAAGCTTTCTTT.